This T cell receptor beta chain appears in the sequencing data of a study of control samples from healthy donors and cancer patients. Assay: immunoSEQ multiplex PCR; the TCRdb copy retains only in-frame clones and omits some. The sample has about 130,000 clones, over 75% seen once. In this sample, this clone turned up once. Sequenced sample: blood. The clonotype was recovered from a man aged 18 to 29 in good health.

The CDR3 here is CASRWGANTGELFF. In DNA form, the CDR3 reads TGTGCCAGCCGGTGGGGGGCCAACACCGGGGAGCTGTTTTTT. This chain joins TRBV19 and TRBJ2-2; D could derive from TRBD1 or TRBD2 (6 bases each). Trimming removed 9 bases from V and 2 bases from J, with 13 bases in between. Looked up from germline, CDR1 is LNHDA and CDR2 is SQIVND (reference sequence). This CDR3 region has 14 residues.